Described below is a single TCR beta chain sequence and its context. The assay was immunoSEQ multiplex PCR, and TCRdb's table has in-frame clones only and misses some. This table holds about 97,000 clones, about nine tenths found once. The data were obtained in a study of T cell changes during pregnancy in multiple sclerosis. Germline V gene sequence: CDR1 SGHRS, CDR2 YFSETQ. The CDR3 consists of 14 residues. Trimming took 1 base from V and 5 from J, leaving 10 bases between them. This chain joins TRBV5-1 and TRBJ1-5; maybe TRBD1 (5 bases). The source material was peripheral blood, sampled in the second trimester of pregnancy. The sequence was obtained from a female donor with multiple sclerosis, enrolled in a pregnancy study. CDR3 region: CASSLLGRDQPQHF. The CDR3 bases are TGCGCCAGCAGCTTGCTGGGGCGAGATCAGCCCCAGCATTTT.